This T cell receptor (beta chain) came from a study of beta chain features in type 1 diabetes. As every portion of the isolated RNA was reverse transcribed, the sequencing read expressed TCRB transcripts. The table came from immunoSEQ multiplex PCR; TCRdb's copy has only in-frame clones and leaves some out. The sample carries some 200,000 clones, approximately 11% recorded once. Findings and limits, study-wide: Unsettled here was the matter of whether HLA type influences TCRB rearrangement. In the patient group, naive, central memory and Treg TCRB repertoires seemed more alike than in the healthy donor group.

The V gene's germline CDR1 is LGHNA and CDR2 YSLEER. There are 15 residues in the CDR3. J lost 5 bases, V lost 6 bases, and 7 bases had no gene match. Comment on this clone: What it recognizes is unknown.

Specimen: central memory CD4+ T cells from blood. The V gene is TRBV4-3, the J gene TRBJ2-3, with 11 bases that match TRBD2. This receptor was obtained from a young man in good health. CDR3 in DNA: TGCGCCAGCAGTTTTAGCGGGAGGGCAGGAGATACGCAGTATTTT. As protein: CASSFSGRAGDTQYF.